The following is a T cell receptor (beta chain) sequence with its context. The V gene's germline CDR1 is MNHEY and CDR2 SVGAGI. The CDR3 sequence is 12 residues long. V lost 6 bases and J 4 bases, leaving 9 bases between the germline ends. This entry comes from a study of neoadjuvant anti-PD-1 for oral cavity cancer. Sequencing was performed with immunoSEQ multiplex PCR; in TCRdb, only in-frame clones are kept and a portion is missing. The table lists approximately 67,000 clones, approximately 82% of them singletons. This clonotype was obtained from a person aged 35 to 85 with oral cavity squamous cell carcinoma. Specimen: PBMCs, collected before nivolumab (anti-PD-1) treatment. The chain couples TRBV6-5 to TRBJ1-2, with D hard to call. In DNA form, the CDR3 reads TGTGCCAGCAGAGCCGGATTCTATGGCTACACCTTC. Translated, it gives CASRAGFYGYTF.